These 5 T cell receptor beta chains share one sample of origin, sequenced in a study of blood T cell repertoires in COVID-19. This table comes from immunoSEQ multiplex PCR, and its TCRdb copy is limited to in-frame clones, with some not included. The data hold about 51,000 clones, with 86% observed a single time. The sequencing input was peripheral blood. The receptors were gathered from an elderly man with active COVID-19.

This clone was detected a few times. The chain carries TRBV5-1 and TRBJ1-3; the match to TRBD1 covers 11 bases. CDR3 size: 16 residues. The V gene end was trimmed by 2 bases and the J gene end by 7 bases; junction bases not matched to a gene: 8. CDR1 SGHRS and CDR2 YFSETQ come from the germline V gene. The CDR3 spells CASSFDDRDRGNTIYF. Written as DNA, the CDR3 is TGCGCCAGCAGCTTTGACGACCGGGACAGGGGGAACACCATATATTTT.

The chain recombines TRBV7-9 with TRBJ2-5; 9 bases fit TRBD2. The J segment lost 4 bases and the V segment lost 2 bases, leaving 2 bases of the junction unmatched. Germline V gene data show CDR1 as SEHNR and CDR2 as FQNEAQ (reference sequence). The CDR3 length is 14 residues. The CDR3 here is CASSLTLAGETQYF. Here the CDR3 DNA reads TGTGCCAGCAGCTTAACACTAGCGGGAGAGACCCAGTACTTC.

This chain uses TRBV19 with TRBJ1-1; D possibly corresponds to TRBD1 (5 bases). Germline assignment: CDR1 LNHDA and CDR2 SQIVND (reference sequence). This CDR3 comprises 13 residues. V was shortened by 5 bases and J by 9 bases, with 16 bases between the two germline ends. CDR3 nucleotide sequence: TGTGCCAGTAGTTTCCAGGAGGGGATTAAAGCTTTCTTT. Its protein product is CASSFQEGIKAFF.

The rearrangement joins TRBV6-2 or TRBV6-3 to TRBJ1-2; D gene unclear. Germline loops: CDR1 MNHEY, CDR2 SVGEGT. The CDR3 is made up of 16 amino acids. V lost 5 bases and J lost 4, with 20 bases in between. CDR3 in amino acids: CASSPRGTALGYGYTF. The CDR3 region has the DNA TGTGCCAGCAGTCCACGGGGTACCGCCCTTGGCTATGGCTACACCTTC.

The rearrangement uses TRBV7-2 and TRBJ2-4, with 7 bases matching TRBD2. The CDR3 length is 19 residues. Per germline, CDR1 SGHTA and CDR2 FQGNSA. J gave up 0 bases and V 5 bases, and 16 bases lay outside the gene matches. CDR3 coding DNA: TGTGCCAGCAGCCCCGATCGGGATGCTAGCGGCTTAGCCAAAAACATTCAGTACTTC. Translation: CASSPDRDASGLAKNIQYF. The full variable domain, rest sourced from reference TRBV7-2 and TRBJ2-4, is GAGVSQSPSNKVTEKGKDVELRCDPISGHTALYWYRQSLGQGLEFLIYFQGNSAPDKSGLPSDRFSAERTGGSVSTLTIQRTQQEDSAVYLCASSPDRDASGLAKNIQYFGAGTRLSVL.